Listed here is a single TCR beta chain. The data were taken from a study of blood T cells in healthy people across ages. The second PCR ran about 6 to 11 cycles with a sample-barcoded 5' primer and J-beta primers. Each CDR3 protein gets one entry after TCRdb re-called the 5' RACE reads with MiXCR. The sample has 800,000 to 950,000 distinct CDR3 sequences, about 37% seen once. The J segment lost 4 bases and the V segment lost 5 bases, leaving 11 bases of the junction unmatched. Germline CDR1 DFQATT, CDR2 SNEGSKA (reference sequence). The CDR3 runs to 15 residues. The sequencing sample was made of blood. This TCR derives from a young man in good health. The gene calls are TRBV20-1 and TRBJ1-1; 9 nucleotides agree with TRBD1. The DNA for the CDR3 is TGCAGTGCTCTCATTCTTGGACAGGGGATCACTGAAGCTTTCTTT. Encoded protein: CSALILGQGITEAFF.